The 10 T cell receptor beta chains listed next were all sequenced from one sample in a study of cytomegalovirus exposure and HLA in healthy donors (dated by TCRdb to 2016 to 2017). Libraries were built with the immunoSEQ multiplex PCR assay. The multiplex PCR relied on a mix of 60 forward primers for TCR Vbeta segments and 13 reverse primers for TCR Jbeta segments. Entries here come from immuneACCESS through TCRdb and include only in-frame sequences with V and J called. Some clones fail to appear in such tables; in the studies checked, an unresolved V gene covers under half of the shortfall, and the cause of the remainder is unknown. The sample table lists a few hundred thousand clones, 75% to 80% of them with a count of one. The ten largest clonotypes hold roughly 1.9% of the sample. Sequenced sample: PBMCs. These receptors were obtained from a man between 18 and 29 years old in good health and CMV-seronegative.

The V gene is TRBV19, the J gene TRBJ2-3, with 7 bases aligning to TRBD1. With V trimmed by 5 bases and J by 3 bases, 5 bases remained unmatched. Germline V CDR1 and CDR2: LNHDA, SQIVND (reference sequence). The CDR3 length is 14 residues. The CDR3 sequence: CASSLTGATDTQYF. DNA of the CDR3: TGTGCCAGTAGTTTAACAGGGGCGACAGATACGCAGTATTTT.

The chain has TRBV6-5 and TRBJ2-5; TRBD2 might be the D (6 bases). V lost 7 bases to trimming and J lost 5 bases, with 11 bases between them. The CDR3 has 12 amino acids. Germline CDR1 and CDR2: MNHEY and SVGAGI. CDR3 nucleotide sequence: TGTGCCAGCAACGCCCGGGGGGAGACCCAGTACTTC. This codes for CASNARGETQYF.

The chain uses TRBV5-4 and TRBJ2-7, with 7 bases aligning to TRBD1. This CDR3 is built from 13 residues. CDR1 is SGHNT and CDR2 is YYREEE in the germline V gene (reference sequence). V dropped 4 bases and J dropped 3; count of bases not matched to a gene: 4. The CDR3 here is CASSKRDSYEQYF. As DNA, the CDR3 is TGTGCCAGCAGCAAAAGGGACAGCTACGAGCAGTACTTC.

This clone was picked up one time. This sequence joins TRBV27 and TRBJ2-7, with 7 nucleotides matching TRBD1. Germline assignment: CDR1 MNHEY and CDR2 SMNVEV (reference sequence). CDR3 length equals 15 residues. The V and J ends lost 5 bases and 4 bases, in that order; junction bases with no gene match: 11. Here the CDR3 reads CASSLRQGPTYEQYF. The DNA of the CDR3 is TGTGCCAGCAGTCTGAGACAGGGTCCTACTTACGAGCAGTACTTC.

V is TRBV19 and J is TRBJ1-2; D perhaps matches TRBD1 (5 bases). The CDR3 is made up of 14 amino acids. Trimming pared 6 bases from V and 3 bases from J, leaving 14 bases between. Germline V gene data show CDR1 as LNHDA and CDR2 as SQIVND (reference sequence). CDR3 sequence: CASSPRGEDYGYTF. CDR3 coding DNA: TGTGCCAGTAGCCCGAGAGGGGAGGACTATGGCTACACCTTC.

The chain employs TRBV6-5 and TRBJ1-6; D is perhaps TRBD1 (6 bases). Trimming left V 0 bases short and J 7 bases short, with 13 bases between. The length of the CDR3 is 16 residues. CDR1 is MNHEY and CDR2 is SVGAGI in the germline V gene. The CDR3 sequence: CASSYSRQGMNSPLHF. The DNA for the CDR3 is TGTGCCAGCAGTTACTCAAGGCAGGGGATGAATTCACCCCTCCACTTT.

The chain uses TRBV5-4 and TRBJ1-1; D unclear. CDR3 length: 13 amino acids. Germline lookup yields CDR1 SGHNT and CDR2 YYREEE (reference sequence). V lost 5 bases and J lost 1, with 9 bases in between. The CDR3 DNA reads TGTGCCAGCAGACCTCAGGAGAACACTGAAGCTTTCTTT. Protein product: CASRPQENTEAFF.

The V gene is TRBV29-1, the J gene TRBJ1-1; 7 bases map to TRBD1. J was trimmed by 4 bases and V by 4 bases; bases with no gene match: 3. This CDR3 contains 12 residues. Germline V gene sequence: CDR1 SQVTM, CDR2 ANQGSEA. The CDR3 DNA follows: TGCAGCGTTGGACAGGGAGTCACTGAAGCTTTCTTT. Translation gives CSVGQGVTEAFF.

This chain links TRBV9 with TRBJ2-5; 9 positions agree with TRBD2. Looked up from germline, CDR1 is SGDLS and CDR2 is YYNGEE. Trimming cost V 0 bases and J 2 bases; bases outside gene matches: 8. The CDR3 length is 17 residues. The CDR3 is CASSVGALAGRQETQYF. As DNA, the CDR3 is TGTGCCAGCAGCGTAGGGGCACTAGCGGGCCGACAAGAGACCCAGTACTTC.

This rearrangement joins TRBV10-3 to TRBJ2-1; 13 nucleotides match TRBD2. This CDR3 has 15 amino acids. Germline trimming cut 6 bases from V and 2 bases from J; bases unmatched to any gene: 1. Germline loops: CDR1 ENHRY, CDR2 SYGVKD. DNA of the CDR3: TGTGCCATCAGAACTAGCGGGGGGGCCTACAATGAGCAGTTCTTC. It translates to CAIRTSGGAYNEQFF.